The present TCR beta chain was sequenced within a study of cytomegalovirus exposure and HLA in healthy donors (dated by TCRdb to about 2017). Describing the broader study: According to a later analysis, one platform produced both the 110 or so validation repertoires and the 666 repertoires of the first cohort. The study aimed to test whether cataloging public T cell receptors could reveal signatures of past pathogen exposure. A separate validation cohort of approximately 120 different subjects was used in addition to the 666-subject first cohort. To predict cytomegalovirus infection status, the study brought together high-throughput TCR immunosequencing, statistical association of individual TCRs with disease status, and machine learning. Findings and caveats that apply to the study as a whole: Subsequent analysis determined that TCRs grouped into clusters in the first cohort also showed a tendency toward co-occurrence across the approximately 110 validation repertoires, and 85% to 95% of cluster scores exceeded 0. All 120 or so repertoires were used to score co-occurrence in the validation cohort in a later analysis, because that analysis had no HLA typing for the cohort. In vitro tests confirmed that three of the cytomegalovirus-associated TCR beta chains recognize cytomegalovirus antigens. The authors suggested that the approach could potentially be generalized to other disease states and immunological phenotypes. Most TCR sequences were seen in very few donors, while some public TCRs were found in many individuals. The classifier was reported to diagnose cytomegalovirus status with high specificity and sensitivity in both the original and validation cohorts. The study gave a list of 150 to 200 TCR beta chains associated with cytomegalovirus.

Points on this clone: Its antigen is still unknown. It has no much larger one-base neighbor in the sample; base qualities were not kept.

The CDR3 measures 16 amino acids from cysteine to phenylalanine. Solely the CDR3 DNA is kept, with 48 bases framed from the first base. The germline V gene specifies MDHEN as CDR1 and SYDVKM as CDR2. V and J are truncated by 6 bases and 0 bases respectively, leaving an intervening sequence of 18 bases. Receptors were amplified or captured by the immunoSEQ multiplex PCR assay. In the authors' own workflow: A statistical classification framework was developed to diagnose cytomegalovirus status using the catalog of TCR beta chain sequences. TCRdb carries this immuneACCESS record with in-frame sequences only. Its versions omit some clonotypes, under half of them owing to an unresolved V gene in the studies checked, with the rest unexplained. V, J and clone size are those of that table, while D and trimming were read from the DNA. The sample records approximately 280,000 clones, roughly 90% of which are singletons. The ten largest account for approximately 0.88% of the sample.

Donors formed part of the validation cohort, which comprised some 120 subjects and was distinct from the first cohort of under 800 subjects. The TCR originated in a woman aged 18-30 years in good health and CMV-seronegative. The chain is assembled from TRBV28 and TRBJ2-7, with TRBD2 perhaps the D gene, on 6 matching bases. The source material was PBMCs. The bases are TGTGCCAGCAGGCCTACGGGACTCCCGAGCTCCTACGAGCAGTACTTC. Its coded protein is CASRPTGLPSSYEQYF.